This T cell receptor beta chain was profiled in a study of beta chain features in type 1 diabetes. Whole-study results and caveats: Sequencing the cDNA could make cells with high TCR expression show up more than they should. In the patient group, naive, central memory and Treg TCRB repertoires seemed more alike than in the healthy donor group. Moderately but significantly shorter TCRB CDR3s were found in Type 1 diabetes patients in all four CD4+ subsets.

The study reverse transcribed the entire isolated RNA, so it sequenced expressed TCRB transcripts. About 3.4 million reads on average were seen across naive, central memory and regulatory T cell samples. Using immunoSEQ multiplex PCR, the repertoire was profiled, and TCRdb retains in-frame clones only, with some absent. The repertoire holds 150,000 to 200,000 clones, with roughly 63% as singletons. This CDR3 region has 17 residues. The germline gives CDR1 SEHNR, CDR2 FQNEAQ (reference sequence). V lost 5 bases and J lost 6, with 25 bases in between. A word on this clone: Its cognate antigen is unknown.

It was via CD45RO/CCR7/CD25/CD127/CD95/CD27 that CD4+ naive, central memory, regulatory and stem cell-like memory cells were sorted. The chain combines TRBV7-9 with TRBJ1-2, with TRBD1 as a possible D gene (5 bases). The specimen sequenced was naive CD4+ T cells from blood. The sequence was collected from a man aged 25-40 years with type 1 diabetes. The chain's CDR3 is CASSKVRDLAPFDGYTF. CDR3 nucleotide sequence: TGTGCCAGCAGCAAGGTCCGGGACTTGGCCCCTTTCGATGGCTACACCTTC.